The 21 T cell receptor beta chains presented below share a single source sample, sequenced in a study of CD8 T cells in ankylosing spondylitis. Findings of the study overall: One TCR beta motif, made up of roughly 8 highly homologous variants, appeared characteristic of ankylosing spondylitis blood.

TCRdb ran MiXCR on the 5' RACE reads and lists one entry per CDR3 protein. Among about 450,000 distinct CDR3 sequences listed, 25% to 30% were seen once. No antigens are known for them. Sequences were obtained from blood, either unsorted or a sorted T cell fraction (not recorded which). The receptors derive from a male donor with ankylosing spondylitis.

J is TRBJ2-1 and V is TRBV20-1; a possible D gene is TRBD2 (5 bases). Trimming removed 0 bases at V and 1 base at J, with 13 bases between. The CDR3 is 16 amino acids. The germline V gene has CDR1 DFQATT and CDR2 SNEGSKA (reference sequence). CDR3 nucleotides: TGCAGTGCTAGAGAGCGGACGGGAAATTCCTACAATGAGCAGTTCTTC. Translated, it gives CSARERTGNSYNEQFF.

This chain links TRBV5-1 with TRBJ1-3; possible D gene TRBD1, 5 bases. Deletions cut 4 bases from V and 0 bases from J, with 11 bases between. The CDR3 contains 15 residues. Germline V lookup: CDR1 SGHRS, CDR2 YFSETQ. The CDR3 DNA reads TGCGCCAGCAGCCAGGAGGGGATCTCTGGAAACACCATATATTTT. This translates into CASSQEGISGNTIYF.

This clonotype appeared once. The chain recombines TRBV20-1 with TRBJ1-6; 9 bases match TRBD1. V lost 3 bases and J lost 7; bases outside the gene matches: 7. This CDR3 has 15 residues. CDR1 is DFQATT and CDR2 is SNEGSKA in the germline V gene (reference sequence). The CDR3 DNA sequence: TGCAGTGCTAGTTCAGGGACAGGGTGGAATTCACCCCTCCACTTT. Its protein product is CSASSGTGWNSPLHF.

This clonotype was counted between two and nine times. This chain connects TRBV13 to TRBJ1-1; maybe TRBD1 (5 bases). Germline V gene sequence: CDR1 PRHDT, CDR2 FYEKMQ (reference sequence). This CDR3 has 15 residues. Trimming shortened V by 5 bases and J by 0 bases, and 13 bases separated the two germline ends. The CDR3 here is CASSPMTEMNTEAFF. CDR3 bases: TGTGCCAGCAGCCCGATGACAGAGATGAACACTGAAGCTTTCTTT.

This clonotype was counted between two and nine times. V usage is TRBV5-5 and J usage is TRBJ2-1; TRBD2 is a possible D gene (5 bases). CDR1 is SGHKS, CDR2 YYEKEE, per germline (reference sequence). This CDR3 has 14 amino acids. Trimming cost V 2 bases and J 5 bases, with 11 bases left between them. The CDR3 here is CASSFLPGNNEQFF. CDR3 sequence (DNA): TGTGCCAGCAGCTTCCTTCCGGGAAACAATGAGCAGTTCTTC.

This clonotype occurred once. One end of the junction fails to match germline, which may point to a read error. The CDR3 bases are TGTGCCAGCAGGAAAGGCAGGGGGGACTATGACTACACCTTC. Amino acid sequence: CASRKGRGDYDYTF. The chain couples TRBV2 to TRBJ1-2; 7 nucleotides agree with TRBD1. The CDR3 spans 14 residues. The germline V gene encodes CDR1 SNHLY and CDR2 FYNNEI.

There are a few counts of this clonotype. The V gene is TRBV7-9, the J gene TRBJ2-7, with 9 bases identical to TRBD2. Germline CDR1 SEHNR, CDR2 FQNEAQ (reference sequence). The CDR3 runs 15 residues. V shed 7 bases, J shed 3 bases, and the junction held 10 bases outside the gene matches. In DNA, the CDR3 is TGTGCCAGCACCCCAAAGGCTAGCGGGAACTACGAGCAGTACTTC. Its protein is CASTPKASGNYEQYF. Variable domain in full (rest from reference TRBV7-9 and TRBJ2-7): DTGVSQNPRHKITKRGQNVTFRCDPISEHNRLYWYRQTLGQGPEFLTYFQNEAQLEKSRLLSDRFSAERPKGSFSTLEIQRTEQGDSAMYLCASTPKASGNYEQYFGPGTRLTVT.

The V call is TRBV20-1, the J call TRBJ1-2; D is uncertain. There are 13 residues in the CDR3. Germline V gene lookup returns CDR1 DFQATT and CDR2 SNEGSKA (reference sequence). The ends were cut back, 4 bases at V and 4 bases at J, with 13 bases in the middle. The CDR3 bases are TGCAGTGCTATTAACGACCTCCTCTATGGCTACACCTTC. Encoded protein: CSAINDLLYGYTF.

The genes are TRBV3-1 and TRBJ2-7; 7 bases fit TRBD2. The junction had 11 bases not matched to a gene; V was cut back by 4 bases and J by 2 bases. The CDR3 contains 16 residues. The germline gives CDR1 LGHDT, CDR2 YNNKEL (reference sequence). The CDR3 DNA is TGTGCCAGCAGCCGGGGAGGGAACGCGGGAACCTACGAGCAGTACTTC. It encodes CASSRGGNAGTYEQYF.

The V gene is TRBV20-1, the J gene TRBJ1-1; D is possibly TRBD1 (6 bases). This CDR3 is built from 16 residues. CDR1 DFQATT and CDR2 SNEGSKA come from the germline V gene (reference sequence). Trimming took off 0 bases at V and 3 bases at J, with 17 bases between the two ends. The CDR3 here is CSARDRTGAGDTEAFF. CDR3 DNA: TGCAGTGCTAGAGATCGTACGGGGGCAGGAGACACTGAAGCTTTCTTT.

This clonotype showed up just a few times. The CDR3, as DNA: TGTGCCAGTAGTGGTTGGACAGTGGAGGCCCGGGGCCCTGAAGCTTTCTTT. It encodes CASSGWTVEARGPEAFF. The J gene is TRBJ1-1, the V gene TRBV19; D may be TRBD1 (6 bases). Germline V lookup: CDR1 LNHDA, CDR2 SQIVND (reference sequence). Trimming removed 5 bases at V and 6 bases at J, with 25 bases between. The CDR3 is made up of 17 amino acids.

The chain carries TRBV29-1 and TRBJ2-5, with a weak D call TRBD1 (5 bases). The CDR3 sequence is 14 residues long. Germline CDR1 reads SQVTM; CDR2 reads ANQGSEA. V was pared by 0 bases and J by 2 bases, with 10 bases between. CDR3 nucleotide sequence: TGCAGCGTTGAAGATCTGGACACACAAGAGACCCAGTACTTC. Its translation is CSVEDLDTQETQYF.

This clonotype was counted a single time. CDR3 DNA: TGTGCCAGCAGCCAAGATATGAGAACCGCCTACGAGCAGTACTTC. This gives the protein CASSQDMRTAYEQYF. The rearrangement joins TRBV3-1 to TRBJ2-7, with D uncertain. Germline lookup yields CDR1 LGHDT and CDR2 YNNKEL (reference sequence). The CDR3 has 15 amino acids. The V gene lost 0 bases and the J gene lost 2 bases, with 11 bases spanning the gap.

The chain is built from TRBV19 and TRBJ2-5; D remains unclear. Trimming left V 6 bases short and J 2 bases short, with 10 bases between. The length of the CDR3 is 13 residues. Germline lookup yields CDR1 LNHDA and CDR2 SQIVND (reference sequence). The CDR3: CASRLGVQETQYF. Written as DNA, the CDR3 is TGTGCCAGTAGACTGGGCGTACAAGAGACCCAGTACTTC.

CDR3: CASSPSREGQNEQFF. The CDR3 DNA follows: TGTGCCAGCTCACCCTCGCGGGAGGGCCAGAATGAGCAGTTCTTC. The J gene is TRBJ2-1, the V gene TRBV18, with 9 bases that match TRBD2. Looked up from germline, CDR1 is KGHSH and CDR2 is LQKENI. J gave up 7 bases and V 3 bases, and 7 bases lay outside the gene matches. This CDR3 has 15 amino acids.

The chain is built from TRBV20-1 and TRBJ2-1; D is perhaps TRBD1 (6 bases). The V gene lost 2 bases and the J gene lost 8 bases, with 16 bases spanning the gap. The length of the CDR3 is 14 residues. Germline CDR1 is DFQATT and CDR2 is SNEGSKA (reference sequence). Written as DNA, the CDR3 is TGCAGTGCTAGAAGTGGGCGCGACAGGCATGAGCAGTTCTTC. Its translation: CSARSGRDRHEQFF.

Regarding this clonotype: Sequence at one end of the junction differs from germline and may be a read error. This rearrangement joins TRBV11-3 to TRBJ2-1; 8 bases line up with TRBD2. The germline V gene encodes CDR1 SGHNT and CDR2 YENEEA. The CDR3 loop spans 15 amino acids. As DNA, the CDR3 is TGTGCCAGTAGCTTAGGCTATCGGCGGGGGGATGAGCAGTTCTTC. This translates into CASSLGYRRGDEQFF.

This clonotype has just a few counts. This CDR3 is CASSLSFQGFDGYTF. DNA of the CDR3: TGTGCCAGCAGCTTGAGCTTCCAGGGGTTCGATGGCTACACCTTC. The chain is built from TRBV5-6 and TRBJ1-2; D is perhaps TRBD1 (6 bases). The length of the CDR3 is 15 residues. V was clipped by 1 base and J by 6 bases, with 16 bases between them. CDR1 and CDR2 from the germline V gene are SGHDT and YYEEEE.

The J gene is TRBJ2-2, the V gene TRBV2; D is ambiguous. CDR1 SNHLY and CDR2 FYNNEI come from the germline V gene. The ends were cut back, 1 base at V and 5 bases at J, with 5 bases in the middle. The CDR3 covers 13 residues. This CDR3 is CASSEGTTGELFF. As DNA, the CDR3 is TGTGCCAGCAGTGAAGGCACGACCGGGGAGCTGTTTTTT.

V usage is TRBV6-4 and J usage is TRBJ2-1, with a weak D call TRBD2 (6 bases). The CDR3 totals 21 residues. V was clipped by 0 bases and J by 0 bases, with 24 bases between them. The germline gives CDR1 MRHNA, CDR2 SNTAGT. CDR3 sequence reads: CASSDSRPQRRGSGSYNEQFF. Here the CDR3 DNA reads TGTGCCAGCAGTGACTCGAGGCCTCAGCGGAGGGGATCTGGCTCCTACAATGAGCAGTTCTTC.

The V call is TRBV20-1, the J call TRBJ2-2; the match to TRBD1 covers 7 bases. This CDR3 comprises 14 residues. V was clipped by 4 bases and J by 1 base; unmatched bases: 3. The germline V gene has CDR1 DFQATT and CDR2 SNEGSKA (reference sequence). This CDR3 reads CSATRQGNTGELFF. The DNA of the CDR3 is TGCAGTGCTACAAGACAGGGGAACACCGGGGAGCTGTTTTTT.